One and the same sample provided the 23 T cell receptor beta chains below, sequenced in a study of vaccination and CD4 T cells after COVID-19. MiXCR, applied by TCRdb to the PCR reads, yields one record per CDR3 protein. The data show over 20,000 distinct CDR3 sequences, roughly three fifths seen once. Here the sequenced sample was CD4+ T cells from blood, taken before SARS-CoV-2 vaccination. The receptors were gathered from a human donor who had recovered from COVID-19.

This clonotype has a handful of counts. This chain links TRBV7-9 with TRBJ1-5, with D hard to call. The V gene's germline CDR1 is SEHNR and CDR2 FQNEAQ (reference sequence). Trimming pared 5 bases from V and 0 bases from J, leaving 11 bases between. The CDR3 is 15 residues long. Written as DNA, the CDR3 is TGTGCCAGCAGCCCTGGGCTGAATAGCAATCAGCCCCAGCATTTT. Protein product: CASSPGLNSNQPQHF. Full variable domain (missing parts from reference TRBV7-9 and TRBJ1-5): DTGVSQNPRHKITKRGQNVTFRCDPISEHNRLYWYRQTLGQGPEFLTYFQNEAQLEKSRLLSDRFSAERPKGSFSTLEIQRTEQGDSAMYLCASSPGLNSNQPQHFGDGTRLSIL.

The chain is built from TRBV6-1 and TRBJ2-3; possibly TRBD1 for D (5 bases). From germline, CDR1 is MNHNS and CDR2 SASEGT. The CDR3 length is 15 residues. V was pared by 0 bases and J by 0 bases, with 7 bases between. The CDR3 region is CASSEASGSTDTQYF. In DNA, the CDR3 is TGTGCCAGCAGTGAAGCTTCAGGGAGCACAGATACGCAGTATTTT.

The J gene is TRBJ2-4, the V gene TRBV6-1, with a tentative D call TRBD1 (5 bases). The CDR3 runs 14 residues. Trimming removed 3 bases at V and 12 bases at J, with 18 bases between. Germline values: CDR1 MNHNS, CDR2 SASEGT. CDR3 bases: TGTGCCAGCAGTGATGGGGCAGGTCCCATTCCTCAGTACTTC. It is translated as CASSDGAGPIPQYF.

This sequence joins TRBV12-3 or TRBV12-4 and TRBJ2-7; 10 bases fit TRBD2. The CDR3 totals 15 residues. After removal of 4 bases from V and 1 base from J, the junction contained 4 bases not matched to a gene. The CDR3 loop is CASSSPTSGSYEQYF. The CDR3, as DNA: TGTGCCAGCAGTTCGCCGACTAGCGGGTCCTACGAGCAGTACTTC.

The chain is built from TRBV6-1 and TRBJ2-2; TRBD2 matches 10 bases. Germline lookup yields CDR1 MNHNS and CDR2 SASEGT. The CDR3 extends over 16 amino acids. Germline trimming cut 6 bases from V and 3 bases from J; bases unmatched to any gene: 7. Here the CDR3 DNA reads TGTGCCAGCAGCCGACGCGGACTAGCGGACACCGGGGAGCTGTTTTTT. It codes for CASSRRGLADTGELFF.

CDR3 amino acids: CASSLGQAINQPQHF. The CDR3 DNA is TGTGCCAGCAGCCTGGGACAGGCGATCAATCAGCCCCAGCATTTT. This chain links TRBV7-8 with TRBJ1-5; 8 bases line up with TRBD1. Trimming cost V 5 bases and J 3 bases; bases outside gene matches: 6. CDR3 length: 15 amino acids. The germline gives CDR1 SGHVS, CDR2 FQNEAQ. Combining the CDR3 with reference TRBV7-8 and TRBJ1-5 gives the whole variable domain GAGVSQSPRYKVAKRGQDVALRCDPISGHVSLFWYQQALGQGPEFLTYFQNEAQLDKSGLPSDRFFAERPEGSVSTLKIQRTQQEDSAVYLCASSLGQAINQPQHFGDGTRLSIL.

The chain combines TRBV28 with TRBJ2-7, with 7 nucleotides matching TRBD2. The CDR3 consists of 14 residues. Germline V lookup: CDR1 MDHEN, CDR2 SYDVKM. V was clipped by 7 bases and J by 2 bases; unmatched bases: 8. In nucleotides, the CDR3 is TGTGCCAGCATCCAATGGGGAGGGGCCTACGAGCAGTACTTC. It translates to CASIQWGGAYEQYF.

As for this clonotype: The junction and the germline gene differ at one end; a read error may be behind it. This sequence joins TRBV19 and TRBJ2-7; weak D call: TRBD2 (6 bases). The CDR3 contains 13 residues. Germline loops: CDR1 LNHDA, CDR2 SQIVND (reference sequence). CDR3 nucleotide sequence: TGTGCCAGTAGGAAGGGACTCCACTACGGGCAGTACTTC. Its translation: CASRKGLHYGQYF.

The chain joins TRBV7-9 to TRBJ1-2; TRBD1 might be the D (6 bases). In germline, CDR1 is SEHNR, CDR2 FQNEAQ (reference sequence). CDR3 size: 12 residues. V was cut by 4 bases and J by 6 bases, with 9 bases left in between. Here the CDR3 DNA reads TGTGCCAGCAGCTCGGACAGCCATGGCTACACCTTC. Amino acids: CASSSDSHGYTF.

The chain links TRBV5-1 to TRBJ2-5, with TRBD1 identical over 12 bases. Germline-derived CDR1 and CDR2 are SGHRS and YFSETQ. The length of the CDR3 is 16 residues. The trim removed 4 bases at V and 0 bases at J, leaving 4 bases unmatched. The chain's CDR3 is CASSGGTGGYQETQYF. The CDR3 bases are TGCGCCAGCAGCGGGGGGACAGGGGGCTACCAAGAGACCCAGTACTTC.

The chain combines TRBV7-2 with TRBJ2-1, with D hard to call. The CDR3 sequence is 11 residues long. Germline V CDR1 and CDR2: SGHTA, FQGNSA. The ends were cut back, 5 bases at V and 12 bases at J, with 11 bases in the middle. The CDR3 reads CASSLLMRQFF. The CDR3 nucleotides read TGTGCCAGCAGCCTGCTTATGCGGCAGTTCTTC.

This clonotype was detected only a few times. V is TRBV15 and J is TRBJ2-2; weak D call: TRBD1 (6 bases). The germline V gene has CDR1 LNHNV and CDR2 YYDKDF (reference sequence). Deletions cut 7 bases from V and 7 bases from J, with 22 bases between. The CDR3 covers 16 residues. The CDR3 DNA sequence: TGTGCCACCAAAAGGGGTACTCCACAGGGACACGGGGAGCTGTTTTTT. Protein: CATKRGTPQGHGELFF. Together with reference TRBV15 and TRBJ2-2, the CDR3 gives the full variable domain: DAMVIQNPRYQVTQFGKPVTLSCSQTLNHNVMYWYQQKSSQAPKLLFHYYDKDFNNEADTPDNFQSRRPNTSFCFLDIRSPGLGDTAMYLCATKRGTPQGHGELFFGEGSRLTVL.

The rearrangement uses TRBV10-1 and TRBJ2-3; TRBD2 aligns across 14 bases. V lost 6 bases and J lost 0; bases outside the gene matches: 14. The CDR3 has 20 residues. From germline, CDR1 is WNHNN and CDR2 SYGVQD (reference sequence). The CDR3 protein is CASRKRVGLAGATSTDTQYF. The CDR3 DNA reads as TGCGCCAGCAGAAAAAGAGTGGGACTAGCGGGAGCAACTAGCACAGATACGCAGTATTTT.

The chain joins TRBV7-2 to TRBJ2-2, with no clear D. Germline V gene sequence: CDR1 SGHTA, CDR2 FQGNSA. The ends were cut back, 0 bases at V and 5 bases at J, with 7 bases in the middle. CDR3 length: 14 residues. The CDR3 reads CASSLAGRTGELFF. The CDR3 bases are TGTGCCAGCAGCTTAGCGGGTAGGACCGGGGAGCTGTTTTTT.

Of note for this clonotype: Relative to the germline gene, one junction end is altered; a read error may explain this. The V and J genes are TRBV24-1 and TRBJ1-2; possible D gene TRBD1, 5 bases. Germline V gives CDR1 KGHDR, CDR2 SFDVKD. The CDR3 sequence is 13 residues long. The CDR3 loop is CATSGGGGQPLSF. DNA of the CDR3: TGTGCCACCAGCGGGGGGGGGGGTCAACCCCTCTCCTTC.

The chain recombines TRBV19 with TRBJ2-7; TRBD1 aligns across 10 bases. Germline trimming cut 3 bases from V and 3 bases from J; bases unmatched to any gene: 5. This CDR3 is 15 amino acids long. Germline V lookup: CDR1 LNHDA, CDR2 SQIVND (reference sequence). CDR3 in amino acids: CASSITGTGVYEQYF. As DNA, the CDR3 is TGTGCCAGTAGTATCACCGGGACAGGGGTCTACGAGCAGTACTTC.

This clonotype was observed a few times. The V call is TRBV15, the J call TRBJ2-2; 12 nucleotides agree with TRBD2. J gave up 2 bases and V 5 bases, and 9 bases lay outside the gene matches. This CDR3 spans 18 amino acids. Germline V CDR1 and CDR2: LNHNV, YYDKDF (reference sequence). CDR3 sequence reads: CATSRLAGGYLNTGELFF. DNA for the CDR3: TGTGCCACCAGCCGCCTAGCGGGAGGGTATCTAAACACCGGGGAGCTGTTTTTT.

The chain carries TRBV10-3 and TRBJ2-7; D not resolved. The V gene's germline CDR1 is ENHRY and CDR2 SYGVKD. Trimming shortened V by 2 bases and J by 2 bases, and 7 bases separated the two germline ends. CDR3 length: 13 amino acids. For the CDR3, the DNA is TGTGCCATCAGTGAGACTACCACCTACGAGCAGTACTTC. This gives the protein CAISETTTYEQYF.

This chain joins TRBV7-2 and TRBJ2-1; the match to TRBD2 covers 10 bases. Unmatched junction bases numbered 11, after V lost 2 bases and J lost 4 bases. Germline V gene lookup returns CDR1 SGHTA and CDR2 FQGNSA. This CDR3 comprises 18 residues. As DNA, the CDR3 is TGTGCCAGCAGCTTACTGACGTCTAGCGGGAGAATGTACAATGAGCAGTTCTTC. This encodes CASSLLTSSGRMYNEQFF.

V gene TRBV20-1 combines with J gene TRBJ1-1; no reliable D call. In germline, CDR1 is DFQATT, CDR2 SNEGSKA (reference sequence). V lost 0 bases and J 0 bases, leaving 14 bases between the germline ends. The CDR3 length is 16 residues. CDR3 loop: CSARELSVWMNTEAFF. The CDR3 DNA follows: TGCAGTGCTAGAGAACTATCTGTATGGATGAACACTGAAGCTTTCTTT.

V gene TRBV7-9 combines with J gene TRBJ2-1; TRBD2 aligns across 7 bases. The germline gives CDR1 SEHNR, CDR2 FQNEAQ (reference sequence). This CDR3 contains 15 residues. J lost 8 bases, V lost 0 bases, and 7 bases had no gene match. As DNA, the CDR3 is TGTGCCAGCAGCTTAGCAACGCGGGGGTTGGATGAGCAGTTCTTC. As protein: CASSLATRGLDEQFF.

The chain combines TRBV6-1 with TRBJ1-3; no definite D call. This CDR3 contains 12 residues. Trimming stripped 6 bases from V and 0 bases from J, with 3 bases between. Germline CDR1 is MNHNS and CDR2 is SASEGT. CDR3 bases: TGTGCCAGCAGGAGCTCTGGAAACACCATATATTTT. It specifies CASRSSGNTIYF.

V gene TRBV20-1 combines with J gene TRBJ2-3, with TRBD1 matching over 7 bases. CDR1 is DFQATT and CDR2 is SNEGSKA in the germline V gene (reference sequence). CDR3 length: 13 amino acids. The junction had 3 bases not matched to a gene; V was cut back by 2 bases and J by 4 bases. CDR3 DNA: TGCAGTGCTAGACCAGGGGGATCAGATACGCAGTATTTT. As protein: CSARPGGSDTQYF.